Following are 14 T cell receptor beta chains from one sample sequenced in a study of cytomegalovirus exposure and HLA in healthy donors. Amplification used 60 Vbeta primers and 13 Jbeta primers. Profiled with immunoSEQ multiplex PCR; TCRdb holds only in-frame clones, not every one. The sample lists about 95,000 clones, around 79% occurring once. The material sequenced was PBMCs. Every receptor here comes from a woman in her thirties or forties in good health and CMV-seronegative.

In its sample, this clone was seen a few times. The genes are TRBV27 and TRBJ2-3; 7 bases fit TRBD2. Germline values: CDR1 MNHEY, CDR2 SMNVEV (reference sequence). V lost 3 bases to trimming and J lost 2 bases; unmatched junction nucleotides: 5. The CDR3 is 15 amino acids. The CDR3 DNA reads as TGTGCCAGCAGTTTCATAGCGGGCCTCACAGATACGCAGTATTTT. Protein: CASSFIAGLTDTQYF.

This chain links TRBV13 with TRBJ2-3; 14 bases line up with TRBD2. J was trimmed by 0 bases and V by 5 bases; bases with no gene match: 4. Germline V gene lookup returns CDR1 PRHDT and CDR2 FYEKMQ (reference sequence). The CDR3 runs 17 residues. The CDR3: CASSTRTSGGSTDTQYF. In DNA, the CDR3 is TGTGCCAGCAGCACCCGGACTAGCGGGGGGAGCACAGATACGCAGTATTTT.

The chain's CDR3 is CASSGGGTAQETQYF. DNA for the CDR3: TGTGCCAGCAGTGGGGGTGGGACAGCCCAAGAGACCCAGTACTTC. The rearrangement uses TRBV6-1 and TRBJ2-5; 7 nucleotides line up with TRBD1. The J segment lost 1 base and the V segment lost 4 bases, leaving 6 bases of the junction unmatched. The CDR3 is made up of 15 amino acids. Germline V gene data show CDR1 as MNHNS and CDR2 as SASEGT.

The J gene is TRBJ1-2, the V gene TRBV7-9, with no clear D. Germline V CDR1 and CDR2: SEHNR, FQNEAQ (reference sequence). Trimming took off 5 bases at V and 0 bases at J, with 16 bases between the two ends. CDR3 length equals 16 residues. The CDR3 nucleotides are TGTGCCAGCAGCCATTCCTTCCAGGTATCTAACTATGGCTACACCTTC. Its translation is CASSHSFQVSNYGYTF. Supplemented by reference TRBV7-9 and TRBJ1-2, the full variable domain reads DTGVSQNPRHKITKRGQNVTFRCDPISEHNRLYWYRQTLGQGPEFLTYFQNEAQLEKSRLLSDRFSAERPKGSFSTLEIQRTEQGDSAMYLCASSHSFQVSNYGYTFGSGTRLTVV.

The V call is TRBV28, the J call TRBJ1-6, with 7 bases identical to TRBD1. From germline, CDR1 is MDHEN and CDR2 SYDVKM. The J segment lost 10 bases and the V segment lost 11 bases, leaving 26 bases of the junction unmatched. This CDR3 has 18 residues. The CDR3 reads CAVPITARSDRDGSPLHF. CDR3 sequence (DNA): TGTGCCGTACCCATCACCGCCAGATCTGACAGGGATGGCTCACCCCTCCACTTT.

The chain employs TRBV2 and TRBJ1-1; 7 bases fit TRBD1. J gave up 6 bases and V 4 bases, and 8 bases lay outside the gene matches. Germline lookup yields CDR1 SNHLY and CDR2 FYNNEI. The CDR3 spans 14 residues. CDR3 amino acids: CASSGLQGISEAFF. The DNA for the CDR3 is TGTGCCAGCAGTGGGCTACAGGGGATCTCTGAAGCTTTCTTT.

The chain is built from TRBV7-2 and TRBJ1-6, with D perhaps matching TRBD1 (6 bases). This CDR3 contains 15 residues. Germline V gene data show CDR1 as SGHTA and CDR2 as FQGNSA. Trimming pared 1 base from V and 7 bases from J, leaving 11 bases between. The CDR3 nucleotides read TGTGCCAGCAGCTTAGGTCGACAGGACAATTCACCCCTCCACTTT. As protein: CASSLGRQDNSPLHF.

CDR3 coding DNA: TGTGCCAGTACCACAATGGTGTCAAGCAATCAGCCCCAGCATTTT. This encodes CASTTMVSSNQPQHF. The V call is TRBV19, the J call TRBJ1-5; unclear D gene. Per germline, CDR1 LNHDA and CDR2 SQIVND (reference sequence). The CDR3 consists of 15 residues. V was trimmed by 7 bases and J by 1 base, leaving 14 bases between them.

The table lists this clone with a few counts. One end of the junction does not line up with germline, which may come from a read error. The J gene is TRBJ2-7, the V gene TRBV7-7; possible D gene TRBD1, 5 bases. CDR3 length equals 13 residues. Germline loops: CDR1 SSHAT, CDR2 FNYEAQ (reference sequence). CDR3 bases: TGTGCTAGCAGCGAGTCAGGGTCCCACGAGCAGTACTTC. Translation: CASSESGSHEQYF.

The chain joins TRBV6-5 to TRBJ1-1; D might be TRBD1 (6 bases). V lost 0 bases to trimming and J lost 3 bases, with 11 bases between them. This CDR3 is 15 amino acids long. Germline V gene sequence: CDR1 MNHEY, CDR2 SVGAGI. In DNA form, the CDR3 reads TGTGCCAGCAGTTACTCGGGCCAGGGGCACACTGAAGCTTTCTTT. It is translated as CASSYSGQGHTEAFF.

The chain joins TRBV13 to TRBJ2-5; 8 nucleotides align to TRBD2. The CDR3 has 19 amino acids. V gave up 2 bases and J gave up 5 bases; unmatched junction bases: 19. The germline CDR1 and CDR2 sequences are PRHDT and FYEKMQ (reference sequence). The CDR3 DNA is TGTGCCAGCAGCTTATTCCGCAGAAAGAGAGCGGGGGATGGGGAGACCCAGTACTTC. Translating it yields CASSLFRRKRAGDGETQYF.

V usage is TRBV5-6 and J usage is TRBJ2-7, with D possibly TRBD1 on 6 matching bases. CDR1 is SGHDT and CDR2 is YYEEEE in the germline V gene. The CDR3 loop spans 15 amino acids. The V end lost 4 bases, the J end lost 1 base, and 15 bases lay between the germline ends. In nucleotides, the CDR3 is TGTGCCAGCAGCACGTACTGGGACATATCCTACGAGCAGTACTTC. It specifies CASSTYWDISYEQYF. The full variable domain, with the rest looked up from reference TRBV5-6 and TRBJ2-7, is DAGVTQSPTHLIKTRGQQVTLRCSPKSGHDTVSWYQQALGQGPQFIFQYYEEEERQRGNFPDRFSGHQFPNYSSELNVNALLLGDSALYLCASSTYWDISYEQYFGPGTRLTVT.

The V call is TRBV19, the J call TRBJ1-2, with 8 bases that match TRBD1. With 5 bases clipped from V and 2 bases from J, the junction kept 7 bases outside the gene matches. The germline V gene encodes CDR1 LNHDA and CDR2 SQIVND (reference sequence). This CDR3 is built from 15 residues. The CDR3 spells CASSSPGQGNYGYTF. In nucleotides, the CDR3 is TGTGCCAGTAGTTCCCCAGGACAGGGCAACTATGGCTACACCTTC. The whole variable domain, filled in from reference TRBV19 and TRBJ1-2, reads DGGITQSPKYLFRKEGQNVTLSCEQNLNHDAMYWYRQDPGQGLRLIYYSQIVNDFQKGDIAEGYSVSREKKESFPLTVTSAQKNPTAFYLCASSSPGQGNYGYTFGSGTRLTVV.

J is TRBJ1-3 and V is TRBV6-1; 8 positions match TRBD1. The CDR3 is made up of 15 amino acids. CDR1 is MNHNS, CDR2 SASEGT, per germline. The ends lost 2 bases at V and 5 bases at J; junction bases unmatched: 5. Here the CDR3 DNA reads TGTGCCAGCAGTGAATCCCGGACAGGGAGAAACACCATATATTTT. This encodes CASSESRTGRNTIYF.